This T cell receptor (beta chain) is drawn from a study of T cell repertoires in cytomegalovirus infection. Background on the study: Selection of CMV epitopes for the study included recently identified HLA-C-restricted and well-studied HLA-B-restricted ones. Evidence of both CMV infection and a matching HLA type came from public TCR beta signatures. Study-level results: HLA-C-restricted CMV clonotypes gave the most frequent clonotype in two of eight donors. CMV carriers with the relevant HLA were identified by cumulative public TCR beta family frequency.

CDR3 size: 14 residues. After removal of 6 bases from V and 4 bases from J, the junction contained 6 bases not matched to a gene. TCRdb fed the reads into MiXCR, producing one record per CDR3 protein. The data contain a few hundred thousand distinct CDR3 sequences, about 44% of them seen just once; the ten biggest clones take up approximately 40%. This clonotype occurred a few times. Its specificity is unknown. The sequences come from cultured PBMCs, collected from culture after CMV antigen stimulation. The chain has TRBV12-3 or TRBV12-4 and TRBJ2-5; 9 nucleotides agree with TRBD2. This TCR was recovered from a human donor in good health (CMV status not recorded). Some clones in this sample may be carry-over from other donors' samples. The CDR3 here is CASSHGTSLETQYF. The CDR3 bases are TGTGCCAGCAGCCACGGGACTAGCCTAGAGACCCAGTACTTC.